The 27 T cell receptor beta chains given below trace back to one sample, sequenced in a study of blood T cell repertoires in COVID-19. Assay used: immunoSEQ multiplex PCR; TCRdb lists only in-frame clones, some missing. The sample includes about 240,000 clones, roughly 87% of them seen just once. The material sequenced was PBMCs or T cells enriched from blood (not recorded which). All receptors derive from a woman under 40 with acute COVID-19.

The chain recombines TRBV27 with TRBJ1-1; D is perhaps TRBD1 (6 bases). The germline V and J ends were trimmed by 5 bases and 5 bases, with 24 bases remaining between them. This CDR3 spans 17 amino acids. Germline-derived CDR1 and CDR2 are MNHEY and SMNVEV (reference sequence). CDR3 in amino acids: CASSTLHKGVEATEAFF. In DNA, the CDR3 is TGTGCCAGCAGTACGTTACACAAGGGGGTAGAGGCAACTGAAGCTTTCTTT.

J is TRBJ1-2 and V is TRBV12-3 or TRBV12-4; D remains unclear. V was trimmed by 5 bases and J by 4 bases, leaving 11 bases between them. The CDR3 spans 13 residues. CDR3 amino acids: CASSAYLLYGYTF. CDR3 DNA sequence: TGTGCCAGCAGTGCGTATCTTCTCTATGGCTACACCTTC.

The CDR3 bases are TGCGCCAGCAGCGCCGGGACAGGGGTCAATCAGCCCCAGCATTTT. This translates into CASSAGTGVNQPQHF. V and J are TRBV10-2 and TRBJ1-5; 10 nucleotides match TRBD1. V lost 6 bases to trimming and J lost 3 bases; unmatched junction nucleotides: 5. Germline CDR1 reads WSHSY; CDR2 reads SAAADI. CDR3 length: 15 amino acids.

A single count supports this clone. This chain joins TRBV3-1 (or the pseudogene TRBV3-2) and TRBJ2-5; TRBD2 matches at 7 bases. The V gene's germline CDR1 is LGHDT and CDR2 YNNKEL (reference sequence). V was pared by 1 base and J by 4 bases, with 3 bases of the junction left unmatched. CDR3 length equals 14 residues. CDR3 coding DNA: TGTGCCAGCAGCCAAGTAGCGGGCCGAGAGACCCAGTACTTC. Translating it yields CASSQVAGRETQYF.

The genes are TRBV10-3 and TRBJ2-3; D possibly corresponds to TRBD2 (7 bases). Per the germline V gene, CDR1 is ENHRY and CDR2 is SYGVKD. The CDR3 consists of 16 residues. V lost 8 bases and J lost 5, with 23 bases in between. The DNA of the CDR3 is TGTGCCATCGGGGGGGGCGGCTTCAGGGCGAGAGATACGCAGTATTTT. It is translated as CAIGGGGFRARDTQYF.

The chain has TRBV18 and TRBJ1-5; D remains ambiguous. Trimming shortened V by 1 base and J by 8 bases, and 12 bases separated the two germline ends. Germline V gives CDR1 KGHSH, CDR2 LQKENI. This CDR3 contains 14 residues. DNA of the CDR3: TGTGCCAGCTCACCACGCCCGGGAGTGGAGCCCCAGCATTTT. Protein sequence: CASSPRPGVEPQHF.

CDR3 coding DNA: TGTGCCAGTAGTACGTTAGCGGGGGGGCGTGAGCAGTTCTTC. It specifies CASSTLAGGREQFF. The rearrangement joins TRBV19 to TRBJ2-1; 11 nucleotides line up with TRBD2. Trimming took 4 bases from V and 9 from J; bases not matched to a gene: 5. Germline assignment: CDR1 LNHDA and CDR2 SQIVND (reference sequence). This CDR3 contains 14 residues.

The gene calls are TRBV2 and TRBJ1-2; D gene uncertain. Trimming pared 3 bases from V and 2 bases from J, leaving 7 bases between. CDR3 length: 13 residues. Germline CDR1 and CDR2: SNHLY and FYNNEI. CDR3 amino acids: CASSEGSNYGYTF. The DNA of the CDR3 is TGTGCCAGCAGTGAGGGCTCGAACTATGGCTACACCTTC.

The rearrangement links TRBV2 to TRBJ1-2, with D hard to call. The CDR3 totals 14 residues. Trimming removed 1 base at V and 0 bases at J, with 6 bases between. The germline V gene encodes CDR1 SNHLY and CDR2 FYNNEI. CDR3 nucleotide sequence: TGTGCCAGCAGTGAAGACGGGGCTAACTATGGCTACACCTTC. This sequence encodes CASSEDGANYGYTF. Full variable domain (remainder filled in from reference TRBV2 and TRBJ1-2): EPEVTQTPSHQVTQMGQEVILRCVPISNHLYFYWYRQILGQKVEFLVSFYNNEISEKSEIFDDQFSVERPDGSNFTLKIRSTKLEDSAMYFCASSEDGANYGYTFGSGTRLTVV.

The chain links TRBV5-1 to TRBJ2-3; perhaps TRBD2 as D (6 bases). Trimming removed 5 bases from V and 1 base from J, with 8 bases in between. From germline, CDR1 is SGHRS and CDR2 YFSETQ. The CDR3 sequence is 13 residues long. The CDR3, as DNA: TGCGCCAGCAGGGAGGGCCGCACAGATACGCAGTATTTT. Protein: CASREGRTDTQYF.

The chain uses TRBV4-1 and TRBJ2-7, with 9 bases matching TRBD1. CDR3 size: 14 residues. CDR1 is MGHRA and CDR2 is YSYEKL in the germline V gene. V was pared by 2 bases and J by 5 bases, with 4 bases of the junction left unmatched. Here the CDR3 DNA reads TGCGCCAGCAGCCAAACCCGGACAGGGGACGAGCAGTACTTC. This gives the protein CASSQTRTGDEQYF.

This clone was found a few times. J is TRBJ2-7 and V is TRBV28, with D uncertain. The CDR3 totals 10 residues. With 10 bases removed from V and 4 bases from J, the gap between germline ends came to 8 bases. CDR1 MDHEN and CDR2 SYDVKM come from the germline V gene. The CDR3 loop reads CATYSYEQYF. DNA for the CDR3: TGTGCCACCTACTCATACGAGCAGTACTTC.

The chain employs TRBV5-4 and TRBJ2-1; 7 bases fit TRBD2. Germline CDR1 and CDR2: SGHNT and YYREEE (reference sequence). The CDR3 totals 16 residues. The V gene end was trimmed by 4 bases and the J gene end by 7 bases; junction bases not matched to a gene: 14. CDR3 bases: TGTGCCAGCAGCACCAGCGGGACCACTTCGGGGAATGAGCAGTTCTTC. This sequence encodes CASSTSGTTSGNEQFF. The full variable domain, its missing parts supplied by reference TRBV5-4 and TRBJ2-1, is ETGVTQSPTHLIKTRGQQVTLRCSSQSGHNTVSWYQQALGQGPQFIFQYYREEENGRGNFPPRFSGLQFPNYSSELNVNALELDDSALYLCASSTSGTTSGNEQFFGPGTRLTVL.

This clone was detected a few times. CDR3 in DNA: TGTGCCAGCAGCCGAACCGGACAGCCGACAAACTATGGCTACACCTTC. Translated, it gives CASSRTGQPTNYGYTF. J is TRBJ1-2 and V is TRBV11-2; tentative D call: TRBD1 (6 bases). The ends were cut back, 5 bases at V and 2 bases at J, with 18 bases in the middle. CDR3 size: 16 residues. Germline CDR1 reads SGHAT; CDR2 reads FQNNGV.

The chain joins TRBV7-2 to TRBJ1-2, with 7 bases aligning to TRBD1. CDR3 size: 14 residues. The V segment lost 5 bases and the J segment 2 bases; nucleotides outside the gene matches: 5. Germline V gene sequence: CDR1 SGHTA, CDR2 FQGNSA. The CDR3 is CASSPPGGNYGYTF. CDR3 nucleotides: TGTGCCAGCAGCCCTCCAGGGGGGAACTATGGCTACACCTTC.

This clone showed up just a few times. The chain links TRBV27 to TRBJ2-7; D is perhaps TRBD2 (5 bases). Trimming stripped 5 bases from V and 2 bases from J, with 19 bases between. The CDR3 covers 16 residues. Germline CDR1 reads MNHEY; CDR2 reads SMNVEV (reference sequence). The CDR3 here is CASSPQPADLPYEQYF. CDR3 coding DNA: TGTGCCAGCAGTCCACAACCCGCGGACTTACCCTACGAGCAGTACTTC.

The chain has TRBV6-4 and TRBJ1-2, with D maybe TRBD1 (5 bases). This CDR3 region has 13 residues. In germline, CDR1 is MRHNA, CDR2 SNTAGT. Between the trimmed V and J ends, which lost 4 bases and 8 bases, there was a span of 14 bases. This chain's CDR3 is CASSAPDSVGYTF. The CDR3 region has the DNA TGTGCCAGCAGTGCCCCCGACAGTGTCGGCTACACCTTC.

The J gene is TRBJ2-7, the V gene TRBV7-2, with TRBD2 matching over 7 bases. This CDR3 comprises 15 residues. The germline gives CDR1 SGHTA, CDR2 FQGNSA. V shed 1 base, J shed 2 bases, and the junction held 5 bases outside the gene matches. The CDR3 here is CASSLDGGRTYEQYF. The CDR3 nucleotides are TGTGCCAGCAGCTTAGACGGGGGGAGAACCTACGAGCAGTACTTC. Based on the CDR3 plus reference TRBV7-2 and TRBJ2-7, the full variable domain is GAGVSQSPSNKVTEKGKDVELRCDPISGHTALYWYRQSLGQGLEFLIYFQGNSAPDKSGLPSDRFSAERTGGSVSTLTIQRTQQEDSAVYLCASSLDGGRTYEQYFGPGTRLTVT.

V is TRBV4-1 and J is TRBJ2-2, with D possibly TRBD2 on 6 matching bases. This CDR3 comprises 18 residues. V shed 0 bases and J shed 4 bases, with 18 bases lying between them. Germline CDR1 is MGHRA and CDR2 is YSYEKL. The DNA of the CDR3 is TGCGCCAGCAGCCAAGACAGTTTAAGGAGGGTAGGCACCGGGGAGCTGTTTTTT. Its translation: CASSQDSLRRVGTGELFF.

The CDR3, as DNA: TGTGCCAGCAGCTTCCTTGGAGCCTACAATGAGCAGTTCTTC. Its protein product is CASSFLGAYNEQFF. The J gene is TRBJ2-1, the V gene TRBV11-3, with D unclear. Germline V gives CDR1 SGHNT, CDR2 YENEEA. The V gene lost 3 bases and the J gene lost 2 bases, with 8 bases spanning the gap. This CDR3 comprises 14 residues.

This chain's CDR3 is CASSNPQERGAQETQYF. CDR3 nucleotide sequence: TGTGCCAGCAGTAACCCTCAGGAGCGGGGGGCTCAAGAGACCCAGTACTTC. V and J are TRBV6-2 or TRBV6-3 and TRBJ2-5; 9 bases line up with TRBD2. The V gene end was trimmed by 5 bases and the J gene end by 2 bases; junction bases not matched to a gene: 12. The CDR3 contains 17 residues. CDR1 is MNHEY, CDR2 SVGEGT, per germline.

This clone was observed a handful of times. J is TRBJ1-2 and V is TRBV25-1, with TRBD1 matching 8 bases. The V gene end was trimmed by 1 base and the J gene end by 8 bases; junction bases not matched to a gene: 9. Germline lookup yields CDR1 MGHDK and CDR2 SYGVNS. The CDR3 totals 15 residues. CDR3 loop: CASSEWGQALGGYTF. The CDR3 DNA sequence: TGTGCCAGCAGTGAATGGGGACAGGCCTTAGGAGGCTACACCTTC.

The genes are TRBV30 and TRBJ1-4; 7 bases align to TRBD1. Germline V gene data show CDR1 as GTSNPN and CDR2 as SVGIG (reference sequence). The CDR3 runs to 14 residues. Losses at the gene ends were 2 bases for V and 8 bases for J; bases not matched to a gene: 8. CDR3 nucleotide sequence: TGTGCCTGGAGTCACCTGGGACAGCCGGAAAAACTGTTTTTT. Its translation is CAWSHLGQPEKLFF.

The chain employs TRBV28 and TRBJ1-3; perhaps TRBD1 as D (6 bases). Trimming pared 5 bases from V and 0 bases from J, leaving 14 bases between. The germline gives CDR1 MDHEN, CDR2 SYDVKM. This CDR3 has 16 residues. The CDR3 reads CASSPRGGASGNTIYF. Here the CDR3 DNA reads TGTGCCAGCAGTCCTCGCGGGGGGGCCTCTGGAAACACCATATATTTT.

The chain joins TRBV7-2 to TRBJ1-1; D might be TRBD1 (6 bases). Germline V CDR1 and CDR2: SGHTA, FQGNSA. V lost 4 bases and J 7 bases, leaving 16 bases between the germline ends. The CDR3 is made up of 14 amino acids. CDR3 sequence: CASSSMGADVEAFF. The CDR3 DNA sequence: TGTGCCAGCAGCTCAATGGGGGCCGATGTTGAAGCTTTCTTT. Looking up the rest from reference TRBV7-2 and TRBJ1-1 gives the full variable domain: GAGVSQSPSNKVTEKGKDVELRCDPISGHTALYWYRQSLGQGLEFLIYFQGNSAPDKSGLPSDRFSAERTGGSVSTLTIQRTQQEDSAVYLCASSSMGADVEAFFGQGTRLTVV.

The chain couples TRBV5-1 to TRBJ2-1; D is unclear. The germline V gene has CDR1 SGHRS and CDR2 YFSETQ. The CDR3 consists of 15 residues. The V end lost 1 base, the J end lost 0 bases, and 8 bases lay between the germline ends. CDR3 in DNA: TGCGCCAGCAGCTTGCCGATGAGCTCCTACAATGAGCAGTTCTTC. This gives the protein CASSLPMSSYNEQFF.

This rearrangement joins TRBV4-3 to TRBJ2-1, with D perhaps matching TRBD1 (6 bases). The CDR3 totals 15 residues. Trimming pared 0 bases from V and 2 bases from J, leaving 8 bases between. Germline V CDR1 and CDR2: LGHNA, YSLEER. CDR3: CASSQEDSTYNEQFF. Written as DNA, the CDR3 is TGCGCCAGCAGCCAAGAGGACAGTACCTACAATGAGCAGTTCTTC.